These T cell receptor beta chains were read from a single sample in a study of MAIT cells during Salmonella Paratyphi A infection. TCRdb re-called the 5' RACE reads with MiXCR, one entry per CDR3 protein. The sample contains approximately 600 distinct CDR3 sequences, 30% to 35% of which appear only once. The sequencing used MAIT cells from PBMCs, collected at the middle sampling point of the challenge study. The receptors shown here come from a person between 18 and 70 years old who was deliberately infected with Salmonella Paratyphi A in a paratyphoid fever challenge study. Each CDR3 is given without its conserved first and last residue. The D gene is left open where the match is weak.

NA	11	TRBV6-1	TRBJ2-1	ASSEAGVFEQF
NA	12	TRBV4-1	TRBJ2-3	ASIQALGGDTQY
TRBD2	13	TRBV6-4	TRBJ2-3	ASSEMSGSGDTQY
NA	14	TRBV20-1	TRBJ1-1	SARDLKDRLNTEAF
TRBD1	18	TRBV4-2	TRBJ2-1	ASSSLTGQGVGAGYNEQF
TRBD2	14	TRBV20-1	TRBJ2-3	SARDEAGVDSDTQY
NA	17	TRBV23-1	TRBJ1-5	ASSQSGTGTGIANQPQH
NA	11	TRBV9	TRBJ2-2	ASSVAAHGELF
NA	12	TRBV20-1	TRBJ2-1	SARTHREHNEQF
TRBD2	15	TRBV20-1	TRBJ2-3	SARDLAGGEITDTQY
TRBD2	14	TRBV20-1	TRBJ2-7	SARDLRGSGSYEQY
NA	13	TRBV14	TRBJ2-5	ASSQGQPYQETQY
TRBD2	13	TRBV7-9	TRBJ2-7	ASRLGAGGSYEQY
TRBD2	14	TRBV4-1	TRBJ2-5	ASSQEPSGDQETQY
TRBD2	13	TRBV6-6	TRBJ2-1	ATGKAGGTYNEQF
TRBD2	12	TRBV20-1	TRBJ2-7	SATTSGRAYEQY
TRBD2	13	TRBV6-4	TRBJ2-1	ASSETRGAHNEQF
NA	13	TRBV6-1	TRBJ1-1	ASSENLGTATEAF
NA	14	TRBV28	TRBJ1-5	ASSMMRDGHNQPQH
TRBD1	15	TRBV6-4	TRBJ2-2	ASSDGTGGDGTGELF
NA	11	TRBV6-4	TRBJ2-2	ASSDSLTGELF
TRBD2	17	TRBV5-1	TRBJ2-1	ASSWVPGGGLAGANEQF
NA	11	TRBV10-2	TRBJ2-7	ASSEGVSYEQY
NA	14	TRBV6-4	TRBJ2-1	ASSDSGKVTYNEQF
TRBD2	17	TRBV11-1	TRBJ2-6	ASSSSTGGPGSGANVLT
TRBD2	14	TRBV20-1	TRBJ2-3	SARQPSRESVDTQY
NA	12	TRBV6-1	TRBJ2-1	ASSEAGGADEQF
TRBD1	12	TRBV23-1	TRBJ1-5	ASSQDRGNQPQH
NA	13	TRBV6-6	TRBJ2-3	ASSYSQDNTDTQY
TRBD2	13	TRBV6-1	TRBJ2-1	ASSEDTSGYNEQF
NA	10	TRBV12-2	TRBJ1-2	ASRRQLYGYT
NA	15	TRBV5-6	TRBJ1-6	ASSLVGSGGRDSPLH
TRBD1	14	TRBV6-5	TRBJ2-5	ASSQTPGTGKETQY
TRBD1	13	TRBV6-1	TRBJ2-3	ASSDGRGQTDTQY